These 14 T cell receptor beta chains came from one sample sequenced in a study of T cell responses to AZD1222 COVID-19 vaccine. Measured with immunoSEQ multiplex PCR; TCRdb has only the in-frame clones, and not every one. Of around 78,000 clones listed, 87% are singletons. The material was peripheral blood, obtained on day 0 of AZD1222 vaccination. The receptors were gathered from an adult in good health.

V and J are TRBV19 and TRBJ2-7, with D unresolved. Trimming took 5 bases from V and 8 from J, leaving 10 bases between them. This CDR3 comprises 11 residues. Germline V CDR1 and CDR2: LNHDA, SQIVND (reference sequence). The DNA of the CDR3 is TGTGCCAGTAGTTCCGTAGGAAAGCAGTACTTC. Its translation: CASSSVGKQYF.

This chain connects TRBV5-4 to TRBJ1-3; the D gene is possibly TRBD1 (5 bases). The CDR3 runs to 17 residues. Germline-derived CDR1 and CDR2 are SGHNT and YYREEE (reference sequence). The ends were cut back, 2 bases at V and 0 bases at J, with 15 bases in the middle. CDR3 sequence: CASSLQVGPSSGNTIYF. The CDR3 DNA reads TGTGCCAGCAGCTTACAGGTGGGGCCGTCCTCTGGAAACACCATATATTTT.

The gene calls are TRBV6-2 or TRBV6-3 and TRBJ2-5, with D uncertain. The germline gives CDR1 MNHEY, CDR2 SVGEGT. The CDR3 sequence is 12 residues long. V was shortened by 0 bases and J by 5 bases, with 4 bases between the two germline ends. The CDR3, as DNA: TGTGCCAGCAGTTACTCGGTGGAGACCCAGTACTTC. This gives the protein CASSYSVETQYF.

Only one count was recorded for this clone. The chain links TRBV5-1 to TRBJ1-2, with D unresolved. CDR3 size: 15 residues. V gave up 5 bases and J gave up 4 bases, with 18 bases separating them. Germline V gene data show CDR1 as SGHRS and CDR2 as YFSETQ. DNA for the CDR3: TGCGCCAGCAGAACGGCCTTGCCGGCAGCCTATGGCTACACCTTC. Translated: CASRTALPAAYGYTF.

This chain uses TRBV16 with TRBJ1-3; D is uncertain. The CDR3 runs 16 residues. V was shortened by 4 bases and J by 2 bases, with 15 bases between the two germline ends. CDR1 KGHSY and CDR2 FQNENV come from the germline V gene. As DNA, the CDR3 is TGTGCCAGCAGCCTTGGGCGCGTCTCCCCTGGAAACACCATATATTTT. It translates to CASSLGRVSPGNTIYF.

This chain connects TRBV7-3 to TRBJ2-1; the D is unclear. The CDR3 has 15 amino acids. Germline V lookup: CDR1 SGHTA, CDR2 FQGTGA. V lost 2 bases, J lost 0 bases, and 8 bases lay in between. Here the CDR3 DNA reads TGTGCCAGCAGCTTAGCACAAAGCTCCTACAATGAGCAGTTCTTC. As protein: CASSLAQSSYNEQFF. The variable domain in full, with the rest retrieved from reference TRBV7-3 and TRBJ2-1, is GAGVSQTPSNKVTEKGKYVELRCDPISGHTALYWYRQSLGQGPEFLIYFQGTGAADDSGLPNDRFFAVRPEGSVSTLKIQRTERGDSAVYLCASSLAQSSYNEQFFGPGTRLTVL.

The chain employs TRBV3-1 (or the pseudogene TRBV3-2) and TRBJ2-7; the D is unclear. The CDR3 loop spans 12 amino acids. Per the germline V gene, CDR1 is LGHDT and CDR2 is YNNKEL (reference sequence). The germline V and J ends were trimmed by 5 bases and 6 bases, with 11 bases remaining between them. In DNA form, the CDR3 reads TGTGCCAGCAGCGTCACATTTGGCGAGCAGTACTTC. This translates into CASSVTFGEQYF.

The chain links TRBV7-2 to TRBJ2-3, with 9 bases that match TRBD2. Per germline, CDR1 SGHTA and CDR2 FQGNSA. V was pared by 8 bases and J by 5 bases, with 11 bases of the junction left unmatched. This CDR3 has 15 amino acids. CDR3 protein: CASQLLAGGLDTQYF. CDR3 DNA: TGTGCCAGCCAGCTACTGGCGGGAGGGTTAGATACGCAGTATTTT.

This clone was picked up many times. The chain uses TRBV15 and TRBJ1-5; 7 bases line up with TRBD1. The CDR3 loop spans 15 amino acids. Germline V gene data show CDR1 as LNHNV and CDR2 as YYDKDF (reference sequence). The V gene end was trimmed by 5 bases and the J gene end by 1 base; junction bases not matched to a gene: 5. The CDR3 bases are TGTGCCACCAGCGGCGGGACAGCGAGCAATCAGCCCCAGCATTTT. It is translated as CATSGGTASNQPQHF. Full variable domain (rest looked up from reference TRBV15 and TRBJ1-5): DAMVIQNPRYQVTQFGKPVTLSCSQTLNHNVMYWYQQKSSQAPKLLFHYYDKDFNNEADTPDNFQSRRPNTSFCFLDIRSPGLGDTAMYLCATSGGTASNQPQHFGDGTRLSIL.

V gene TRBV7-6 combines with J gene TRBJ2-1; no definite D call. Trimming left V 5 bases short and J 4 bases short, with 9 bases between. This CDR3 is 13 amino acids long. Looked up from germline, CDR1 is SGHVS and CDR2 is FNYEAQ. CDR3 region: CASSLNAYNEQFF. The CDR3 DNA is TGTGCCAGCAGCCTTAACGCTTACAATGAGCAGTTCTTC.

This sequence joins TRBV9 and TRBJ2-1; no definite D call. CDR1 SGDLS and CDR2 YYNGEE come from the germline V gene. The CDR3 runs 12 residues. Trimming shortened V by 1 base and J by 10 bases, and 9 bases separated the two germline ends. As DNA, the CDR3 is TGTGCCAGCAGCGTAATCGAAGGGGAGCAGTTCTTC. As protein: CASSVIEGEQFF. Variable domain in full (rest from reference TRBV9 and TRBJ2-1): DSGVTQTPKHLITATGQRVTLRCSPRSGDLSVYWYQQSLDQGLQFLIQYYNGEERAKGNILERFSAQQFPDLHSELNLSSLELGDSALYFCASSVIEGEQFFGPGTRLTVL.

This clone was found once. The genes are TRBV12-3 or TRBV12-4 and TRBJ1-4; TRBD1 matches 10 bases. CDR3 length equals 13 residues. V gave up 5 bases and J gave up 8 bases; unmatched junction bases: 2. This CDR3 reads CASSRDRGEKLFF. The CDR3 DNA is TGTGCCAGCAGTAGGGACAGGGGAGAAAAACTGTTTTTT.

This clone was seen once. This chain links TRBV11-2 with TRBJ2-1; tentatively, D is TRBD1 (6 bases). CDR1 is SGHAT, CDR2 FQNNGV, per germline. This CDR3 is built from 13 residues. Trimming took off 4 bases at V and 12 bases at J, with 16 bases between the two ends. The CDR3 DNA reads TGTGCCAGCAGCTATCAACAGGGTTTAGGGCAGTTCTTC. As protein: CASSYQQGLGQFF.

This clone is labeled as medium-sized. The V gene is TRBV4-3, the J gene TRBJ1-4, with D perhaps TRBD1 (6 bases). This CDR3 comprises 18 residues. Germline CDR1 and CDR2: LGHNA and YSLEER. Trimming removed 0 bases at V and 3 bases at J, with 17 bases between. CDR3 nucleotide sequence: TGCGCCAGCAGCCAAGATTTGGGGGGCGTTTCGCCTAATGAAAAACTGTTTTTT. As protein: CASSQDLGGVSPNEKLFF.